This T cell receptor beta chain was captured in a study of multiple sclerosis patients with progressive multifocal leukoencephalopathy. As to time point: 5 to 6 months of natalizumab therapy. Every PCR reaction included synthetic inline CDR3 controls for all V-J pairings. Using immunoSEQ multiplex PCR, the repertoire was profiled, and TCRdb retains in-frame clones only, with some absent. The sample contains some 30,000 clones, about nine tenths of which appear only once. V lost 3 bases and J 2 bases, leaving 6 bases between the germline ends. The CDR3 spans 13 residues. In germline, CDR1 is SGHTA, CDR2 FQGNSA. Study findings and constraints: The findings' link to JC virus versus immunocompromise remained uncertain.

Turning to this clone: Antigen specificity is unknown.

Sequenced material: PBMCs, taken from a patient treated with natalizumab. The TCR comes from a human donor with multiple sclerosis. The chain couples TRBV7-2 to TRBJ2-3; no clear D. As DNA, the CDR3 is TGTGCCAGCAGCTTTGCAGTCACAGATACGCAGTATTTT. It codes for CASSFAVTDTQYF.